Listed below are T cell receptor beta chains from one sample, sequenced in a study of Graves' ophthalmopathy and Graves' hyperthyroidism. TCRdb used MiXCR to reprocess the multiplex PCR reads, holding one entry per CDR3 protein. The table includes roughly 600,000 distinct CDR3 sequences, under 45% detected once. Sequences were obtained from peripheral blood or thyroid tissue (not recorded which). Every receptor here comes from an adult man with Graves' hyperthyroidism. CDR3s include the opening cysteine and the closing phenylalanine or tryptophan. A D gene is named only where the DNA matches it firmly. Expanded clones are given a class, and other clones once, few, many or no size at all.

J,V,D,size,CDR3,DNA
TRBJ2-7,TRBV2,-,many,CASSEGDIAPYEQYF,TGTGCCAGCAGTGAAGGCGACATTGCCCCCTACGAGCAGTACTTC
TRBJ2-2,TRBV24-1,TRBD1,few,CASSPKWDRVTGELFF,TGTGCCAGCAGTCCGAAATGGGACAGGGTCACCGGGGAGCTGTTTTTT
TRBJ1-1,TRBV27,TRBD1,-,CASSFRGGSTEAFF,TGTGCCAGCAGTTTTAGAGGGGGCTCAACTGAAGCTTTCTTT
TRBJ2-3,TRBV24-1,TRBD2,few,CATSDMTSADADTQYF,TGTGCCACCAGTGATATGACTAGCGCGGATGCAGATACGCAGTATTTT
TRBJ1-2,TRBV10-2,-,-,CASGTEYGYTF,TGCGCCAGCGGGACGGAGTATGGCTACACCTTC
TRBJ1-2,TRBV7-8,TRBD1,-,CASSPPGTGGGYTF,TGTGCCAGCAGCCCGCCCGGGACAGGGGGAGGCTACACCTTC
TRBJ1-2,TRBV24-1,-,-,CATSSPPNYGYTF,TGTGCCACCAGTTCACCTCCTAACTATGGCTACACCTTC
TRBJ1-4,TRBV9,-,-,CASSVDGNEKLFF,TGTGCCAGCAGCGTAGATGGTAATGAAAAACTGTTTTTT
TRBJ1-1,TRBV15,-,-,CATSRDPGLKGTEAFF,TGTGCCACCAGCAGAGATCCGGGCCTTAAGGGCACTGAAGCTTTCTTT
TRBJ1-2,TRBV3-1,-,-,CASSQVPTGLPYGYTF,TGTGCCAGCAGCCAAGTCCCGACAGGCCTACCCTATGGCTACACCTTC
TRBJ1-4,TRBV28,-,few,CASWGETNEKLFF,TGTGCCAGCTGGGGCGAGACTAATGAAAAACTGTTTTTT
TRBJ2-5,TRBV29-1,-,-,CSVDDSGQETQYF,TGCAGCGTTGACGACAGCGGGCAAGAGACCCAGTACTTC
TRBJ2-5,TRBV13,-,many,CASSFRDEQETQYF,TGTGCCAGCAGCTTTAGGGACGAGCAAGAGACCCAGTACTTC
TRBJ2-1,TRBV20-1,TRBD2,-,CSARTSLAVDYNEQFF,TGCAGTGCTAGAACCTCTCTAGCGGTCGACTACAATGAGCAGTTCTTC
TRBJ2-7,TRBV6-5,-,few,CASMRGGTWGAYEQYF,TGTGCCAGCATGCGCGGAGGGACTTGGGGCGCTTACGAGCAGTACTTC
TRBJ2-7,TRBV14,TRBD2,few,CASSIGPGLAYEQYF,TGTGCCAGCAGTATCGGCCCCGGACTAGCCTACGAGCAGTACTTC
TRBJ1-6,TRBV30,-,-,CAWRTTGLSSPLHF,TGTGCCTGGAGGACAACAGGGTTAAGCTCACCCCTCCACTTT
TRBJ1-2,TRBV29-1,-,many,CSVTGPTFYGYTF,TGCAGCGTGACAGGACCAACCTTCTATGGCTACACCTTC
TRBJ2-5,TRBV15,-,-,CATSRGDRYQPQYF,TGTGCCACCAGCAGAGGGGATAGGTATCAGCCCCAGTACTTC
TRBJ1-1,TRBV10-3,TRBD1,few,CASSYSGDRDPPNTEAFF,TGTGCCAGCAGTTATTCCGGGGACAGGGACCCCCCGAACACTGAAGCTTTCTTT
TRBJ1-2,TRBV6-5,-,many,CASSDSWGIGYGYTF,TGTGCCAGCAGTGATTCGTGGGGGATTGGCTATGGCTACACCTTC
TRBJ1-1,TRBV12-3/TRBV12-4,-,many,CASSFQRRLRGAFF,TGTGCCAGCAGTTTTCAAAGGCGGCTTAGAGGAGCTTTCTTT
TRBJ2-1,TRBV7-9,-,-,CASSLVGALGYNEQFF,TGTGCCAGCAGCTTAGTAGGGGCTTTGGGATACAATGAGCAGTTCTTC
TRBJ2-1,TRBV4-1,TRBD2,-,CASSKGLAERAYNEQFF,TGCGCCAGCAGCAAGGGACTAGCGGAGAGGGCCTACAATGAGCAGTTCTTC
TRBJ1-4,TRBV24-1,TRBD1,many,CATSDPRDSQQLFF,TGTGCCACCAGTGACCCAAGGGACAGTCAACAACTGTTTTTT
TRBJ1-3,TRBV19,TRBD1,-,CASSIAGQGYTSGNTIYF,TGTGCCAGTAGTATTGCGGGACAGGGGTATACCTCTGGAAACACCATATATTTT
TRBJ1-2,TRBV19,TRBD1,many,CATWDRENAGYTF,TGTGCCACCTGGGACAGGGAAAATGCTGGCTACACCTTC
TRBJ1-3,TRBV27,-,few,CASRPLTGNTIYF,TGTGCCAGCAGGCCGCTGACCGGAAACACCATATATTTT
TRBJ2-2,TRBV12-3/TRBV12-4,TRBD1,few,CASRSGTDTGELFF,TGTGCCAGCAGGTCCGGGACAGACACCGGGGAGCTGTTTTTT
TRBJ2-5,TRBV18,TRBD2,few,CASSTGLAGGIGTQYF,TGTGCCAGCTCAACAGGACTAGCGGGAGGGATCGGGACCCAGTACTTC
TRBJ1-5,TRBV7-4,-,-,CASSFEGGENQPQHF,TGTGCCAGCAGCTTTGAGGGAGGGGAAAATCAGCCCCAGCATTTT
TRBJ2-7,TRBV7-9,TRBD1,-,CASSFPGGEQYF,TGTGCCAGCAGCTTTCCAGGGGGCGAGCAGTACTTC
TRBJ1-1,TRBV2,TRBD1,-,CASSVTGEGREAFF,TGTGCCAGCAGTGTAACAGGGGAAGGTCGTGAAGCTTTCTTT
TRBJ2-5,TRBV20-1,TRBD2,many,CSARVPSGGVHETQYF,TGCAGTGCTAGAGTACCTAGCGGGGGGGTCCACGAGACCCAGTACTTC
TRBJ1-2,TRBV6-2/TRBV6-3,-,many,CASRRDGLSRDRYGYTF,TGTGCCAGCAGACGGGACGGCCTCTCTCGGGACCGCTATGGCTACACCTTC
TRBJ2-7,TRBV6-1,-,many,CASSSTDGYEQYF,TGTGCCAGCAGTTCGACCGACGGCTACGAGCAGTACTTC
TRBJ2-7,TRBV12-3/TRBV12-4,TRBD1,many,CASSLGQGVYEQYF,TGTGCCAGCAGCTTAGGACAGGGTGTCTACGAGCAGTACTTC
TRBJ2-2,TRBV9,TRBD1,many,CASRPGQDTGELFF,TGTGCCAGCAGACCGGGACAGGACACCGGGGAGCTGTTTTTT
TRBJ2-7,TRBV6-1,TRBD2,many,CASSEAPRTSGGF,TGTGCCAGCAGTGAAGCCCCGAGGACTAGCGGGGGGTTC
TRBJ2-7,TRBV20-1,-,many,CSARDLRSSYEQYF,TGCAGTGCTAGAGATCTGCGGAGCTCCTACGAGCAGTACTTC
TRBJ2-5,TRBV7-8,TRBD2,few,CASRKRLAGGPRETQYF,TGTGCCAGCAGGAAAAGACTAGCGGGAGGGCCCCGGGAGACCCAGTACTTC
TRBJ1-4,TRBV7-8,-,once,CASSSQRGSTNEKLFF,TGTGCCAGCAGTTCTCAGCGGGGGTCAACTAATGAAAAACTGTTTTTT
TRBJ1-6,TRBV20-1,-,many,CSASRGPGESPLHF,TGCAGTGCTAGTAGAGGTCCGGGGGAGTCACCCCTCCACTTT
TRBJ2-5,TRBV6-1,-,many,CASSDRFGETQYF,TGTGCCAGCAGTGACAGGTTCGGAGAGACCCAGTACTTC
TRBJ1-3,TRBV20-1,-,many,CSAPDHSGNTIYF,TGCAGTGCCCCTGACCACTCTGGAAACACCATATATTTT
TRBJ2-7,TRBV20-1,-,many,CSARDPQYEQYF,TGCAGTGCTAGAGACCCACAGTACGAGCAGTACTTC
TRBJ2-7,TRBV11-2,-,-,CATAGGDYEQYF,TGTGCCACGGCAGGGGGGGACTACGAGCAGTACTTC
TRBJ2-3,TRBV4-1,-,few,CASSPGFTDTQYF,TGCGCCAGCAGCCCGGGGTTCACAGATACGCAGTATTTT
TRBJ1-2,TRBV12-3/TRBV12-4,-,many,CASSRARVAGYTF,TGTGCCAGCAGCCGAGCCAGGGTTGCAGGCTACACCTTC
TRBJ2-5,TRBV19,TRBD2,many,CASSEGLAGVQETQYF,TGTGCCAGTAGCGAGGGACTAGCGGGCGTCCAAGAGACCCAGTACTTC
TRBJ1-4,TRBV9,TRBD1,many,CASSTGTDFPTNEKLFF,TGTGCCAGCAGCACCGGGACAGACTTTCCAACTAATGAAAAACTGTTTTTT